The 30 T cell receptor beta chains below come from one sample, sequenced in a study of cytomegalovirus exposure and HLA in healthy donors. PCR amplification relied on 60 Vbeta primers (plus 13 Jbeta primers). TCRdb's table, derived via immunoSEQ multiplex PCR, lists solely in-frame clones and lacks some. In total, the table holds roughly 33,000 clones. Material for sequencing was PBMCs. The receptors stem from a woman between 40 and 55 years old in good health and CMV-seropositive.

The genes are TRBV2 and TRBJ2-2; tentative D call: TRBD2 (5 bases). Looked up from germline, CDR1 is SNHLY and CDR2 is FYNNEI. The CDR3 has 14 amino acids. The V end was cut by 6 bases, the J end by 4 bases, with 12 bases between. The CDR3 sequence: CASRASRSTGELFF. CDR3 sequence (DNA): TGTGCCAGCAGGGCTAGCCGATCCACCGGGGAGCTGTTTTTT.

The chain is built from TRBV30 and TRBJ2-1, with 7 bases fitting TRBD1. This CDR3 is built from 13 residues. J lost 8 bases, V lost 1 base, and 5 bases had no gene match. CDR1 is GTSNPN, CDR2 SVGIG, per germline (reference sequence). In nucleotides, the CDR3 is TGTGCCTGGAGTGGTAACCAGGGGGATGAGCAGTTCTTC. Protein product: CAWSGNQGDEQFF.

This chain uses TRBV28 with TRBJ1-3; D perhaps matches TRBD1 (6 bases). V lost 0 bases and J 3 bases, leaving 12 bases between the germline ends. CDR3 size: 16 residues. From germline, CDR1 is MDHEN and CDR2 SYDVKM. The chain's CDR3 is CASSLWTGLGGNTIYF. The DNA for the CDR3 is TGTGCCAGCAGTTTATGGACAGGCTTGGGTGGAAACACCATATATTTT.

To note about this clone: The junction differs from germline at one of its ends, possibly a read error. The chain carries TRBV28 and TRBJ2-1, with D possibly matching TRBD1 (6 bases). Germline assignment: CDR1 MDHEN and CDR2 SYDVKM. The CDR3 spans 16 residues. The CDR3 loop reads CASSSQGYLSDNEQFF. DNA for the CDR3: TGTGCCAGCAGTTCCCAGGGGTATCTCTCCGACAATGAGCAGTTCTTC.

V usage is TRBV6-5 and J usage is TRBJ1-5, with unresolved D. The V and J ends lost 2 bases and 0 bases respectively, with 5 bases between them. The CDR3 extends over 14 amino acids. The germline CDR1 and CDR2 sequences are MNHEY and SVGAGI. The chain's CDR3 is CASSYAGSNQPQHF. CDR3 nucleotides: TGTGCCAGCAGTTACGCGGGTAGCAATCAGCCCCAGCATTTT.

The gene calls are TRBV5-4 and TRBJ1-2; possible D gene TRBD1, 6 bases. Trimming removed 4 bases at V and 8 bases at J, with 21 bases between. This CDR3 has 15 amino acids. Germline V lookup: CDR1 SGHNT, CDR2 YYREEE (reference sequence). The CDR3 DNA sequence: TGTGCCAGCAGCGCCAACAACCGGGACATGGAAGGCTACACCTTC. Translated: CASSANNRDMEGYTF.

V gene TRBV28 combines with J gene TRBJ2-1, with 8 bases identical to TRBD2. The CDR3 has 22 residues. V lost 3 bases to trimming and J lost 4 bases; unmatched junction nucleotides: 26. Germline V gene data show CDR1 as MDHEN and CDR2 as SYDVKM. The CDR3 region has the DNA TGTGCCAGCAGTTTTTCCGTCGGGAGGGAGGATCATAGGGACGGCGAATACAATGAGCAGTTCTTC. This encodes CASSFSVGREDHRDGEYNEQFF.

The chain employs TRBV28 and TRBJ2-7, with 8 bases identical to TRBD1. The CDR3 has 14 amino acids. Germline V gene data show CDR1 as MDHEN and CDR2 as SYDVKM. The junction had 12 bases not matched to a gene; V was cut back by 10 bases and J by 4 bases. This chain's CDR3 is CATTPWTGSYEQYF. In DNA, the CDR3 is TGTGCCACCACCCCCTGGACAGGGTCATACGAGCAGTACTTC.

The J gene is TRBJ2-6, the V gene TRBV5-5; possibly TRBD2 for D (5 bases). Trimming shortened V by 7 bases and J by 0 bases, and 5 bases separated the two germline ends. Germline loops: CDR1 SGHKS, CDR2 YYEKEE (reference sequence). The CDR3 has 13 residues. The CDR3 nucleotides read TGTGCCAGCGCGGGCTCTGGGGCCAACGTCCTGACTTTC. Translation: CASAGSGANVLTF.

J is TRBJ2-2 and V is TRBV29-1, with a tentative D call TRBD1 (6 bases). The CDR3 length is 12 residues. V was clipped by 7 bases and J by 5 bases, with 11 bases between them. CDR1 and CDR2 from the germline V gene are SQVTM and ANQGSEA. The chain's CDR3 is CSAEGGTGELFF. In nucleotides, the CDR3 is TGCAGCGCCGAAGGGGGAACCGGGGAGCTGTTTTTT.

CDR3 in DNA: TGTGCCAGCAGACTAGCGGGAGGATTCGACGAGCAGTACTTC. Translation gives CASRLAGGFDEQYF. The chain carries TRBV6-6 and TRBJ2-7; 12 bases map to TRBD2. The CDR3 runs to 14 residues. Trimming cost V 6 bases and J 5 bases; bases outside gene matches: 5. CDR1 and CDR2 from the germline V gene are MNHNY and SVGAGI (reference sequence).

The rearrangement links TRBV2 to TRBJ1-2; 10 bases align to TRBD1. The germline gives CDR1 SNHLY, CDR2 FYNNEI. The CDR3 extends over 13 amino acids. V was clipped by 8 bases and J by 5 bases; unmatched bases: 5. The CDR3 region has the DNA TGTGCCAGCTTACGACAGGGGGCATATGGCTACACCTTC. Translating gives CASLRQGAYGYTF.

The rearrangement uses TRBV14 and TRBJ1-1, with D unresolved. Germline V gene sequence: CDR1 SGHDN, CDR2 FVKESK. This CDR3 contains 13 residues. Trimming cost V 0 bases and J 4 bases, with 6 bases left between them. In DNA, the CDR3 is TGTGCCAGCAGCCAAGACAGAACCACTGAAGCTTTCTTT. Protein sequence: CASSQDRTTEAFF.

The J gene is TRBJ2-1, the V gene TRBV5-5; D may be TRBD1 (6 bases). Trimming pared 1 base from V and 7 bases from J, leaving 15 bases between. CDR3 length: 15 residues. Germline loops: CDR1 SGHKS, CDR2 YYEKEE (reference sequence). CDR3 sequence: CASSLLRATGNEQFF. In DNA, the CDR3 is TGTGCCAGCAGCTTGCTTCGAGCTACAGGGAATGAGCAGTTCTTC.

The chain couples TRBV4-2 to TRBJ2-7; 10 nucleotides agree with TRBD1. Germline V gives CDR1 LGHNA, CDR2 YNFKEQ. The J segment lost 7 bases and the V segment lost 0 bases, leaving 9 bases of the junction unmatched. This CDR3 is 16 amino acids long. CDR3 coding DNA: TGTGCCAGCAGCCAAGAGGAGGGACAGGGGAGTTCTGAGCAGTACTTC. It codes for CASSQEEGQGSSEQYF.

The chain uses TRBV13 and TRBJ2-3, with TRBD2 as a possible D gene (5 bases). Germline CDR1 reads PRHDT; CDR2 reads FYEKMQ (reference sequence). CDR3 length equals 15 residues. V gave up 0 bases and J gave up 9 bases, with 16 bases separating them. This chain's CDR3 is CASSLGYPFPGTQYF. In nucleotides, the CDR3 is TGTGCCAGCAGCTTAGGCTATCCGTTCCCGGGGACGCAGTATTTT.

V gene TRBV7-9 combines with J gene TRBJ2-2, with a tentative D call TRBD2 (5 bases). With 1 base removed from V and 3 bases from J, the gap between germline ends came to 9 bases. Germline V CDR1 and CDR2: SEHNR, FQNEAQ (reference sequence). This CDR3 region has 15 residues. The CDR3 DNA reads as TGTGCCAGCAGCTTAGAAATAGCGTACACCGGGGAGCTGTTTTTT. Protein product: CASSLEIAYTGELFF.

This sequence joins TRBV4-3 and TRBJ2-7, with 8 positions matching TRBD1. The CDR3 has 15 residues. Germline CDR1 reads LGHNA; CDR2 reads YSLEER. The V and J ends lost 4 bases and 2 bases, in that order; junction bases with no gene match: 7. The CDR3 DNA follows: TGCGCCAGCAGCCCGTCTCAGGGGGCCCCCTACGAGCAGTACTTC. It specifies CASSPSQGAPYEQYF.

DNA of the CDR3: TGCAGCGTCTCGACCGACAGGGTGGCTGAAGCTTTCTTT. Protein: CSVSTDRVAEAFF. V and J are TRBV29-1 and TRBJ1-1; 7 bases map to TRBD1. V lost 6 bases and J lost 6; bases outside the gene matches: 10. Germline V gene sequence: CDR1 SQVTM, CDR2 ANQGSEA. The CDR3 covers 13 residues.

The CDR3 DNA follows: TGTGCCAGCAGCTCGCGGACAATGGGGATCTACGAGCAGTACTTC. Translation gives CASSSRTMGIYEQYF. The chain couples TRBV7-9 to TRBJ2-7; D possibly corresponds to TRBD1 (5 bases). CDR1 is SEHNR, CDR2 FQNEAQ, per germline (reference sequence). V was pared by 4 bases and J by 3 bases, with 16 bases between. CDR3 length equals 15 residues.

The CDR3 DNA is TGTGCCTGGAGTGTAGGCCAGGCCGCCTACGAGCAGTACTTC. Its protein is CAWSVGQAAYEQYF. The chain combines TRBV30 with TRBJ2-7; no definite D call. Per germline, CDR1 GTSNPN and CDR2 SVGIG (reference sequence). V was trimmed by 0 bases and J by 2 bases, leaving 11 bases between them. The CDR3 covers 14 residues.

This chain uses TRBV5-1 with TRBJ2-7; 9 bases line up with TRBD1. Looked up from germline, CDR1 is SGHRS and CDR2 is YFSETQ. Losses at the gene ends were 4 bases for V and 0 bases for J; bases not matched to a gene: 5. There are 15 residues in the CDR3. As DNA, the CDR3 is TGCGCCAGCAGCCAAGGACAGGGGAGCTCCTACGAGCAGTACTTC. It is translated as CASSQGQGSSYEQYF.

This chain joins TRBV10-3 and TRBJ2-5; 11 nucleotides line up with TRBD2. The CDR3 is made up of 14 amino acids. CDR1 is ENHRY, CDR2 SYGVKD, per germline. Trimming removed 6 bases from V and 3 bases from J; junction bases left unmatched: 3. CDR3 sequence reads: CAISHSGREETQYF. In nucleotides, the CDR3 is TGTGCCATCAGCCATAGCGGGAGGGAAGAGACCCAGTACTTC.

The V call is TRBV7-9, the J call TRBJ2-1; maybe TRBD1 (6 bases). The CDR3 totals 15 residues. The V end lost 5 bases, the J end lost 4 bases, and 15 bases lay between the germline ends. CDR1 and CDR2 from the germline V gene are SEHNR and FQNEAQ (reference sequence). CDR3 sequence reads: CASSPSGAAYNEQFF. CDR3 sequence (DNA): TGTGCCAGCAGCCCCTCAGGGGCTGCTTACAATGAGCAGTTCTTC. The full variable domain, its missing parts supplied by reference TRBV7-9 and TRBJ2-1, is DTGVSQNPRHKITKRGQNVTFRCDPISEHNRLYWYRQTLGQGPEFLTYFQNEAQLEKSRLLSDRFSAERPKGSFSTLEIQRTEQGDSAMYLCASSPSGAAYNEQFFGPGTRLTVL.

The chain uses TRBV7-2 and TRBJ2-5, with a tentative D call TRBD1 (6 bases). The better agreement between TRBJ2-7 and the DNA end casts doubt on the J call. Germline loops: CDR1 SGHTA, CDR2 FQGNSA. The CDR3 has 14 residues. CDR3 in amino acids: CASSSSLQGYEQYF. The DNA of the CDR3 is TGTGCCAGCAGCTCCTCTTTGCAGGGGTACGAGCAGTACTTC.

The rearrangement links TRBV14 to TRBJ2-5; 14 bases fit TRBD2. The CDR3 loop spans 17 amino acids. Trimming removed 0 bases from V and 5 bases from J; junction bases left unmatched: 5. Germline CDR1 and CDR2: SGHDN and FVKESK. The CDR3 DNA follows: TGTGCCAGCAGCCAAGAATTGACTAGCGGGAGGGTGGAGACCCAGTACTTC. Translated: CASSQELTSGRVETQYF.

The V and J genes are TRBV6-4 and TRBJ1-2; TRBD1 might be the D (6 bases). V lost 5 bases to trimming and J lost 7 bases, with 14 bases between them. The CDR3 totals 13 residues. Germline CDR1 reads MRHNA; CDR2 reads SNTAGT. Written as DNA, the CDR3 is TGTGCCAGCAGTCCCCAGGGGCTTGGTGGCTACACCTTC. Translated: CASSPQGLGGYTF.

V gene TRBV14 combines with J gene TRBJ2-7; TRBD1 matches at 8 bases. The germline V gene has CDR1 SGHDN and CDR2 FVKESK. The length of the CDR3 is 18 residues. The ends lost 0 bases at V and 2 bases at J; junction bases unmatched: 12. The CDR3 DNA reads as TGTGCCAGCAGCCAAGACCAGCTTGCGAGACAGGGGACCTACGAGCAGTACTTC. It is translated as CASSQDQLARQGTYEQYF. The complete variable domain, with remaining parts taken from reference TRBV14 and TRBJ2-7, reads EAGVTQFPSHSVIEKGQTVTLRCDPISGHDNLYWYRRVMGKEIKFLLHFVKESKQDESGMPNNRFLAERTGGTYSTLKVQPAELEDSGVYFCASSQDQLARQGTYEQYFGPGTRLTVT.

The V call is TRBV18, the J call TRBJ2-1, with 7 bases aligning to TRBD2. Germline V CDR1 and CDR2: KGHSH, LQKENI. V trimming: 4 bases; J trimming: 0 bases; junction bases outside the gene matches: 6. This CDR3 has 16 amino acids. The CDR3 is CASSLFSSGSYNEQFF. CDR3 bases: TGTGCCAGCTCACTTTTCTCTAGCGGCTCCTACAATGAGCAGTTCTTC.

The chain carries TRBV5-6 and TRBJ1-2; D gene ambiguous. V was cut by 5 bases and J by 4 bases, with 12 bases left in between. CDR1 SGHDT and CDR2 YYEEEE come from the germline V gene. This CDR3 is 13 amino acids long. The CDR3 DNA follows: TGTGCCAGCAGTATCGGGGAGCTCTATGGCTACACCTTC. This gives the protein CASSIGELYGYTF.